This T cell receptor (beta chain) was obtained from a study of blood T cell repertoires in COVID-19. At the level of the study: Acute-phase and convalescent COVID-19 samples originated in the United States, Italy and Spain.

The length of the CDR3 is 13 residues. V dropped 1 base and J dropped 8 bases, with 8 bases sitting between them. Germline CDR1 is SEHNR and CDR2 is FQNEAQ (reference sequence). TCRdb's copy holds only in-frame clones and misses some; the assay was immunoSEQ multiplex PCR. This table has 62,000 or so clones, around 76% appearing once. This chain joins TRBV7-9 and TRBJ1-4, with D possibly being TRBD1 (5 bases). Sequences were obtained from peripheral blood. The clonotype comes from a human donor in a cohort sampled during active COVID-19. The CDR3 DNA sequence: TGTGCCAGCAGCTTAGGGGGCCTCGAAAAACTGTTTTTT. The encoded protein is CASSLGGLEKLFF.